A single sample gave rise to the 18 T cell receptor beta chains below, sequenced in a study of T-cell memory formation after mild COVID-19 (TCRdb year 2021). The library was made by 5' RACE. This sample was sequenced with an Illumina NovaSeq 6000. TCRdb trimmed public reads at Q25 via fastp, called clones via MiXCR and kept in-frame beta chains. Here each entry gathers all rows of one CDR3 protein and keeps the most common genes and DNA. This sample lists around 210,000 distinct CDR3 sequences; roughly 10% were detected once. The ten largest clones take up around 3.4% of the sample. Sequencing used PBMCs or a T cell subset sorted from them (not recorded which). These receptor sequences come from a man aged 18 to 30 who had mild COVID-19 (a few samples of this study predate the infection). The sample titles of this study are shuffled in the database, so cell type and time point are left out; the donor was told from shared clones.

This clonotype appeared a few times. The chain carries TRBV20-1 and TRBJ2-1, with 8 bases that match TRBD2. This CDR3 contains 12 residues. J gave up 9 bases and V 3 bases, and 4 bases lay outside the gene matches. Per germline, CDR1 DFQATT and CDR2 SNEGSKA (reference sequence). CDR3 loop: CSASRTSLEQFF. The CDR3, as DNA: TGCAGTGCTAGTAGGACTAGCCTTGAGCAGTTCTTC.

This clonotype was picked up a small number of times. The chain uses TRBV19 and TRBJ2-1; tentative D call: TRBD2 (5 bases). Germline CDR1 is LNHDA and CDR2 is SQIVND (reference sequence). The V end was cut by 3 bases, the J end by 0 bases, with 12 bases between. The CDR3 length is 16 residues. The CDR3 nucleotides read TGTGCCAGTAGTATGATAGCGAGACCCTCCTACAATGAGCAGTTCTTC. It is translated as CASSMIARPSYNEQFF. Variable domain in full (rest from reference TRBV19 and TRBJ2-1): DGGITQSPKYLFRKEGQNVTLSCEQNLNHDAMYWYRQDPGQGLRLIYYSQIVNDFQKGDIAEGYSVSREKKESFPLTVTSAQKNPTAFYLCASSMIARPSYNEQFFGPGTRLTVL.

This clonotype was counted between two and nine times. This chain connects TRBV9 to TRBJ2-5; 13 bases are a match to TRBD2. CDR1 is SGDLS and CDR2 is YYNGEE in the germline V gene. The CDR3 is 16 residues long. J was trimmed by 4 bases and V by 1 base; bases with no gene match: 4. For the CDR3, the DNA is TGTGCCAGCAGCGTAAGAACTAGCGGGGGGGGAGAGACCCAGTACTTC. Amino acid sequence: CASSVRTSGGGETQYF.

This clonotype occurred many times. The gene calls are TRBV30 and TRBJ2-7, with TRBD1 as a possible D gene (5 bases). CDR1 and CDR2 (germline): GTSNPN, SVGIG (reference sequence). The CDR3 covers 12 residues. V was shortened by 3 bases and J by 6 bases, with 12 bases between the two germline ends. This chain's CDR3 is CAWSLGLGEQYF. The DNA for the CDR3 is TGTGCCTGGAGCCTGGGGCTGGGCGAGCAGTACTTC.

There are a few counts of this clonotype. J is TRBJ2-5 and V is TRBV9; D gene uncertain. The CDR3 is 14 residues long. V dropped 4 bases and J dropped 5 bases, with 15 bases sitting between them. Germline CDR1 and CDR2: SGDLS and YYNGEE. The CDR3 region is CASSTGPLGETQYF. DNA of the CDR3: TGTGCCAGCAGCACTGGACCTCTTGGGGAGACCCAGTACTTC. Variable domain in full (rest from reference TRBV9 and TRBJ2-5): DSGVTQTPKHLITATGQRVTLRCSPRSGDLSVYWYQQSLDQGLQFLIQYYNGEERAKGNILERFSAQQFPDLHSELNLSSLELGDSALYFCASSTGPLGETQYFGPGTRLLVL.

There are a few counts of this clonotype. The CDR3 nucleotides are TGCAGTGCTAAAGGGGGGGCGGGAATCATTCAGTACTTC. Protein product: CSAKGGAGIIQYF. V usage is TRBV20-1 and J usage is TRBJ2-4; the D gene is possibly TRBD2 (7 bases). V gave up 4 bases and J gave up 9 bases, with 16 bases separating them. The length of the CDR3 is 13 residues. The germline gives CDR1 DFQATT, CDR2 SNEGSKA (reference sequence).

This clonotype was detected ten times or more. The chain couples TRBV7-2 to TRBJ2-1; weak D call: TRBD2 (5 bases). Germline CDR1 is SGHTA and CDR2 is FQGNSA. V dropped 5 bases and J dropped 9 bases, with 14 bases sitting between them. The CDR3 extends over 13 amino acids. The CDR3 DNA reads TGTGCCAGCAGCCCTCGGTTAGAGGGTGAGCAGTTCTTC. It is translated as CASSPRLEGEQFF.

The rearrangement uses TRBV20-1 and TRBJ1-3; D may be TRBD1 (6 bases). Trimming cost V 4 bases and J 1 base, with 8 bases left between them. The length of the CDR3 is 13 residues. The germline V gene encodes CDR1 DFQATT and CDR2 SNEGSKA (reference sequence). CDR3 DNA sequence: TGCAGTGCTACAGGACAGTCTGGAAACACCATATATTTT. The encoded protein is CSATGQSGNTIYF.

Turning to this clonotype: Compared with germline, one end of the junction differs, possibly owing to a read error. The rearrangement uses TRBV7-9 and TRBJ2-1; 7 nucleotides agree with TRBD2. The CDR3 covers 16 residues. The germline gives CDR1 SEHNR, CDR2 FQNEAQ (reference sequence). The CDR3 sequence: CASSSAGSSSYNEQLF. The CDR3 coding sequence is TGTGCCAGCAGTTCAGCGGGGTCGAGCTCCTACAATGAGCAGCTCTTC.

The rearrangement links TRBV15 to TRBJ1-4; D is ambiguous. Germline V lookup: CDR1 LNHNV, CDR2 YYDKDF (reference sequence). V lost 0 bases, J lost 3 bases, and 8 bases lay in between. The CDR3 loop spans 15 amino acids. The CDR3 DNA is TGTGCCACCAGCAGAGATTACGGGGCTAATGAAAAACTGTTTTTT. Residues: CATSRDYGANEKLFF.

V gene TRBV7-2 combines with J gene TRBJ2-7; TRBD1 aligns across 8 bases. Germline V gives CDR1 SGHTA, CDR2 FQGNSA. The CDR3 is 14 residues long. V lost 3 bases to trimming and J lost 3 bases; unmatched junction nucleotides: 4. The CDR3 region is CASSLDRVSYEQYV. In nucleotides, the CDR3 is TGTGCCAGCAGCTTGGACAGGGTTAGCTACGAGCAGTACGTC.

The CDR3 protein is CASSPHRSSYNEQFF. The CDR3 DNA is TGTGCCAGCAGCCCTCACAGGAGCTCCTACAATGAGCAGTTCTTC. V and J are TRBV12-3 or TRBV12-4 and TRBJ2-1; a weak D match, TRBD1 (5 bases). V was clipped by 6 bases and J by 0 bases, with 12 bases between them. The CDR3 has 15 residues.

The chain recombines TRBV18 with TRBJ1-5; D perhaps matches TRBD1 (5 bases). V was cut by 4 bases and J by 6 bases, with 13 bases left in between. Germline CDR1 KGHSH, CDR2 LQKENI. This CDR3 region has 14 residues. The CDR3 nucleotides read TGTGCCAGCTCACGACAGCTCTCGGGTCAGCCCCAGCATTTT. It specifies CASSRQLSGQPQHF.

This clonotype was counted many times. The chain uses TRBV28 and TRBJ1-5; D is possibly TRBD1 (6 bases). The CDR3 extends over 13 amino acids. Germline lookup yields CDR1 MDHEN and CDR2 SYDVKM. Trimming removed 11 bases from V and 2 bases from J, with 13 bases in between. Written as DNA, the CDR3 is TGTGCCTCCGCCGCAGGGGGCAATCAGCCCCAGCATTTT. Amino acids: CASAAGGNQPQHF.

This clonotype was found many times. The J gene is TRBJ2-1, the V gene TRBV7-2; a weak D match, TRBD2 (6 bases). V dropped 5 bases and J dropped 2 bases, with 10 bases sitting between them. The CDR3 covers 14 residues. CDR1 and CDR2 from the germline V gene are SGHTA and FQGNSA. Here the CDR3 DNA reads TGTGCCAGCAGCCCCTCGGGGGCCTACAATGAGCAGTTCTTC. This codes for CASSPSGAYNEQFF.

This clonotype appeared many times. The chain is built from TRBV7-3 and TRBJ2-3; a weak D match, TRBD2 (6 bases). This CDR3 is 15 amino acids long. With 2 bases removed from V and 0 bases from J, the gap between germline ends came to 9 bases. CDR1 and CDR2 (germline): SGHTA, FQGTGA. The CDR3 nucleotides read TGTGCCAGCAGCTTATTAGCGGCTAGCACAGATACGCAGTATTTT. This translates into CASSLLAASTDTQYF.

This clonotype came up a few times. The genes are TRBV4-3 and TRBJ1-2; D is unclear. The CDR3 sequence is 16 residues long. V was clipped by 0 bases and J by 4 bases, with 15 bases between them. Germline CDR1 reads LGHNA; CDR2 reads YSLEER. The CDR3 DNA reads TGCGCCAGCAGCCAAGATCGGGGAACCATACTCTATGGCTACACCTTC. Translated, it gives CASSQDRGTILYGYTF.

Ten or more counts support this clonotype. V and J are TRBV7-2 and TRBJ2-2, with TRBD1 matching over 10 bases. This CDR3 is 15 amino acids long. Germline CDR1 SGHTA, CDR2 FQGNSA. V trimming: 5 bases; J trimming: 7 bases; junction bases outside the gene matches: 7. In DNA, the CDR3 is TGTGCCAGCAGCACCAGGGGACAGGGGCACGGGGAGCTGTTTTTT. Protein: CASSTRGQGHGELFF. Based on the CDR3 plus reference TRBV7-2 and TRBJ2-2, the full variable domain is GAGVSQSPSNKVTEKGKDVELRCDPISGHTALYWYRQSLGQGLEFLIYFQGNSAPDKSGLPSDRFSAERTGGSVSTLTIQRTQQEDSAVYLCASSTRGQGHGELFFGEGSRLTVL.